This T cell receptor (beta chain) comes out of a study of OX40 agonist ivuxolimab in advanced cancers. About the study as a whole: Ivuxolimab, which targeted the costimulatory receptor OX40 (CD134), was an agonistic, fully human IgG2 monoclonal antibody. Intravenous ivuxolimab was administered to patients every 2 weeks at six dose levels: 0.01, 0.1, 0.3, 1.5, 3 and 10 mg/kg. Among the roughly 52 dose-escalation patients, some 19 had hepatocellular carcinoma, roughly 15 melanoma, 9 renal cell carcinoma and 9 head and neck cancer. In the dose-escalation cohort, roughly 80% of patients were male, and the mean age was roughly 60 years, with a range of about 23 to 90. Prior anti-PD-1, anti-PD-L1 or anti-CTLA-4 therapy was permitted, and approximately 41% of dose-escalation patients had received checkpoint inhibitors. Partial responses occurred in three dose-escalation patients, of whom one had hepatocellular carcinoma and two had cutaneous melanoma. Peripheral TCRbeta sequencing was intended to test whether TCR sequence diversity was altered and clonal T-cell expansion was caused by ivuxolimab. The monotherapy dose-escalation portion (N ≈ 56 patients) of the phase I ivuxolimab trial is reported in the paper.

The trial excluded patients who had a history of autoimmune disease or were on systemic immunosuppression. Peripheral blood for TCR sequencing was collected from all dose cohorts at baseline, on cycle 4 day 1, and on cycle 7 day 1. The samples were taken from a phase I, first-in-human, multicenter, open-label dose-escalation trial of ivuxolimab. The trial enrolled adults with locally advanced or metastatic head and neck squamous cell, hepatocellular, melanoma or renal cell carcinoma. Before TCR sequencing, CD4+ and CD8+ T cells were separately sorted from peripheral blood. For sequencing of the TCRbeta CDR3 region, genomic DNA was extracted from the sorted cells. The immunoSEQ Assay was used for sequencing of TCRbeta CDR3 regions. In its TCRdb copy, this immuneACCESS table keeps in-frame sequences only and misses some clones. Where compared with another copy, unresolved V genes explain less than half of these, and the others have no known cause. This sample holds some 67,000 clones; approximately 81% were observed only once. Of the sample, roughly 0.89% falls within the top ten clones.

Comment on this clone: The antigen this receptor binds is unknown. The sample holds no much larger clone one base away, and base qualities are not on file. This CDR3 is also generated by other DNA sequences in the sample.

On the study overall, not on this receptor specifically: Which antigens the clonally expanded peripheral T cells were specific for was not determined. Low levels of normalized T-cell clonal expansion were also seen in some patients who did not respond. At doses from 0.1 to 3.0 mg/kg, clonal expansion was seen in both CD4+ and CD8+ blood T cells between baseline and week 6. In partial responders in the 0.1-3.0 mg/kg groups, normalized peripheral clonal expansion was found to be among the lowest, especially among CD8+ T cells. After ivuxolimab, more expanded clones were found on average in CD8+ T cells than in CD4+ T cells.

The germline V gene supplies CDR1 KGHSH and CDR2 LQKENI. Spanning cysteine to phenylalanine, the CDR3 consists of 14 amino acids. The DNA shown is the 42-base CDR3, in frame from base 1. The germline ends are 2 bases apart after V is trimmed by 2 bases and J by 0 bases. Sequencing used CD4+ or CD8+ T cells sorted from blood, obtained in a trial of the OX40 agonist ivuxolimab. The chain is assembled from TRBV18 and TRBJ2-6; the D gene is unclear. The sequence was collected from an adult with an advanced solid tumor such as melanoma, head and neck, liver or kidney cancer. The nucleotide sequence is TGTGCCAGCTCACCAATCTCTGGGGCCAACGTCCTGACTTTC. This gives the protein CASSPISGANVLTF. Outside the CDR3, residues come from the reference TRBV18 and TRBJ2-6 proteins, so the full variable domain is: NAGVMQNPRHLVRRRGQEARLRCSPMKGHSHVYWYRQLPEEGLKFMVYLQKENIIDESGMPKERFSAEFPKEGPSILRIQQVVRGDSAAYFCASSPISGANVLTFGAGSRLTVL.